This is a list of T cell receptor beta chains from one sample in a study of beta chain features in type 1 diabetes. Method: immunoSEQ multiplex PCR; TCRdb's copy keeps in-frame clones and lacks some. The sample lists 120,000 to 150,000 clones; about 50% were seen once. The sequenced sample was Tregs from blood. These receptor sequences come from a man in his late teens or twenties in good health. CDR3s include the opening cysteine and the closing phenylalanine or tryptophan. The D gene is left open where the match is weak. The size of a clone is reported for some rows only, either as once, few or many, or as a class for expanded clones.

J,size,D,V,DNA,CDR3
TRBJ2-1,-,-,TRBV9,TGTGCCAGCAGCGTAGGTCTCAATGAGCAGTTCTTC,CASSVGLNEQFF
TRBJ2-7,-,TRBD1,TRBV4-2,TGTGCCAGCAGCCACCGTACCGGGACAGGCTACGAGCAGTACTTC,CASSHRTGTGYEQYF
TRBJ1-2,few,TRBD1,TRBV10-3,TGTGCCACGACGGACAGGTTGGCTGGCTACACCTTC,CATTDRLAGYTF
TRBJ2-4,-,TRBD1,TRBV28,TGTGCCAGCAGCCCGGACAGGGGGAGATCCCTAGCCAAAAACATTCAGTACTTC,CASSPDRGRSLAKNIQYF
TRBJ1-1,-,-,TRBV19,TGTGCCAGTAGTCTCCTTCGGGTAAACACTGAAGCTTTCTTT,CASSLLRVNTEAFF
TRBJ2-1,-,TRBD2,TRBV10-3,TGTGCCATCAGTGAGACCGGGACTAGCGGGTCAAATGAGCAGTTCTTC,CAISETGTSGSNEQFF
TRBJ2-1,-,TRBD1,TRBV7-2,TGTGCCAGCAGCGGATCTCCGGGACAGGGAAATGAGCAGTTCTTC,CASSGSPGQGNEQFF
TRBJ1-2,-,TRBD1,TRBV6-5,TGTGCCAGCAGTGGCAGGGGGCTACACTATGGCTACACCTTC,CASSGRGLHYGYTF
TRBJ2-1,-,-,TRBV11-2,TGTGCCAGCAGCCCCGAGAGGGGGACGGCTTGGAGGTGGCAGTTCTTC,CASSPERGTAWRWQFF
TRBJ1-5,once,TRBD1,TRBV6-5,TGTGCCAGCAGGTCCCCGGGACAGGGGAATCAGCCCCAGCATTTT,CASRSPGQGNQPQHF
TRBJ2-3,-,-,TRBV7-6,TGTGCCAGCAGCTTAGCGATGAGTATATATACGCAGTATTTT,CASSLAMSIYTQYF
TRBJ2-3,-,TRBD2,TRBV30,TGTGCCTGGAGTGTTACCAGCGCTTGGGGACTAGTGGGCCGTATGCAGTATTTT,CAWSVTSAWGLVGRMQYF
TRBJ2-1,-,TRBD2,TRBV9,TGTGCCAGCAGCGTAGAGGGTAGCGGGAGCCTCTCCCAGTTCTTC,CASSVEGSGSLSQFF
TRBJ1-4,-,-,TRBV11-2,TGTGCCAGCAGCTTGCGGGGGTCGGGAGAAAAACTGTTTTTT,CASSLRGSGEKLFF
TRBJ2-6,-,-,TRBV5-1,TGTGCCAGCAGCGGAGTGGGGACTCCGACCAACGTCCTGACTTTC,CASSGVGTPTNVLTF
TRBJ1-1,-,-,TRBV15,TGTGCCACCAGCCAGAACCTCAAGAACACTGAAGCTTTCTTT,CATSQNLKNTEAFF